This TCR beta chain stems from a study of regulatory T cells in long-lasting Graves disease. Time point defined: newly diagnosed GD, antithyroid drugs for less than 3 months. Scientists built the TCR library using RNA that was extracted from PBMCs. The authors built TCR beta libraries using iRepertoire HTBI primers and Arm-PCR of CDR3 regions. MiXCR was run by TCRdb on the multiplex PCR reads, yielding one entry per CDR3 protein. Of 400,000 to 500,000 distinct CDR3 sequences listed, 14% to 15% are singletons. This clonotype was seen many times. Antigen unknown. The germline V and J ends were trimmed by 5 bases and 0 bases, with 8 bases remaining between them. This CDR3 spans 14 amino acids. Study-level findings and limits: With approximately 2,500 shared public clonotypes, persistent patients exceeded new patients, who shared roughly 920.

These data also formed part of another study, on T cells in Graves' hyperthyroidism and ophthalmopathy. That source notes: Most clonotypes expanded in thyroid above 0.001 were likewise present in blood. A model of 13 V-J features distinguished ophthalmopathy from stable hyperthyroidism.

This sequence joins TRBV12-3 or TRBV12-4 and TRBJ1-5; D gene ambiguous. Sequenced material: peripheral blood mononuclear cells (PBMCs), taken at new diagnosis, from a patient treated with antithyroid drugs. The sequence was collected from a woman under 40 with Graves disease. The CDR3 nucleotides are TGTGCCAGCAGTCCCTCTAGTAGCAATCAGCCCCAGCATTTT. It translates to CASSPSSSNQPQHF.